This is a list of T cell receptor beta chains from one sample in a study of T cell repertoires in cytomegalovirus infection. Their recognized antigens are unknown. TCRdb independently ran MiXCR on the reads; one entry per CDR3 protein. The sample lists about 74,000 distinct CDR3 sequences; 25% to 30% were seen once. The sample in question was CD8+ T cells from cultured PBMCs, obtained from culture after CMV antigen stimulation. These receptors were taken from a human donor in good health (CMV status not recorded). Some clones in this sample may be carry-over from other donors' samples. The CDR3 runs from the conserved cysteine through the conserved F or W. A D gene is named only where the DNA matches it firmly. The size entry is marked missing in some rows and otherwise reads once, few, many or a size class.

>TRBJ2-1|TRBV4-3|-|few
TGCGCCAGCAGCCAAGAAGGAGCGACGAGCTCCTACAATGAGCAGTTCTTC
CASSQEGATSSYNEQFF
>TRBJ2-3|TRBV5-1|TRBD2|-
TGCGCCAGCAGCCCACGGACTAGCGGGGACACAGATACGCAGTATTTT
CASSPRTSGDTDTQYF
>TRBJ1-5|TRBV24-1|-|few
TGTGCCACCAGTAAAAGACAGGAAATTCAGCCCCAGCATTTT
CATSKRQEIQPQHF
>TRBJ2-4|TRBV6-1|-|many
TGTGCCAGCAGTCCTGGAGGGGTAAGGGGGGAAAACATTCAGTACTTC
CASSPGGVRGENIQYF
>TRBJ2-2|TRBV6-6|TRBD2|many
TGTGCCAGCAGGGGGGGACTAGCGGAGAACACCGGGGAGCTGTTTTTT
CASRGGLAENTGELFF
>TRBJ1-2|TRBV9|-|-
TGTGCCAGCAGCGTAATCAGAGGGGCGCACTATGGCTACACCTTC
CASSVIRGAHYGYTF
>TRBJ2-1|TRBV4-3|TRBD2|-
TGCGCCAGCAGCCAAGATCTAACTAGCGGGAGCTCCTACAATGAGCAGTTCTTC
CASSQDLTSGSSYNEQFF
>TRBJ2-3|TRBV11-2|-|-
TGTGCCAGCAGTTACGACCCAGATACGCAGTATTTT
CASSYDPDTQYF
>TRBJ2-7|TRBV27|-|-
TGTGCCAGCAGACAAGGGGGGGGCAGCTCCTACGAGCAGTACTTC
CASRQGGGSSYEQYF
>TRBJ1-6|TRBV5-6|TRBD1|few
TGTGCCAGCAGCTTTGCAGGGGGGGAAGGCCTCCACTTT
CASSFAGGEGLHF
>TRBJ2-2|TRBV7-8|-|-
TGTGCCAGCAGCGTAACAGAGAACACCGGGGAGCTGTTTTTT
CASSVTENTGELFF
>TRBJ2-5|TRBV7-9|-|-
TGTGCCAGCACCTCGGGGGAGACCCAGTACTTC
CASTSGETQYF
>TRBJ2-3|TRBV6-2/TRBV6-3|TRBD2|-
TGTGCCAGCAGTTACCAAACTAGCGGGGGTTCAGATACGCAGTATTTT
CASSYQTSGGSDTQYF
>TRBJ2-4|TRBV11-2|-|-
TGTGCCAGCAGCTTAGACCCCTATTCCAAAAACATTCAGTACTTC
CASSLDPYSKNIQYF
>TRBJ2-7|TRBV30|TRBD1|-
TGTGCCTGGTTGGGACAGGGTTTAGAGGACTCCTACGAGCAGTACTTC
CAWLGQGLEDSYEQYF
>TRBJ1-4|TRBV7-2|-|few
TGTGCCAGCGGGGGGGGGGTTGGGGTGGGAGAAAAACTGTTTTTT
CASGGGVGVGEKLFF
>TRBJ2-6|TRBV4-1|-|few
TGCGCCAGCAGCCAAGTAACTGGGGCCAACGTCCTGACTTTC
CASSQVTGANVLTF
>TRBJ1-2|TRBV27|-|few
TGTGCCAGCAGTACAGGATTACCCTATGGCTACACCTTC
CASSTGLPYGYTF
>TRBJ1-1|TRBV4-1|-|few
TGCGCCAGCAGCCAAAGCGAGGTCACTGAAGCTTTCTTT
CASSQSEVTEAFF
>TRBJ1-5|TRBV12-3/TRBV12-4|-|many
TGTGCCAGCAGTTTAATTTACGGCAATCAGCCCCAGCATTTT
CASSLIYGNQPQHF
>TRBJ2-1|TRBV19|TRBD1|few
TGTGCCAGTATTGGGGGACAGGGCTACAATGAGCAGTTCTTC
CASIGGQGYNEQFF
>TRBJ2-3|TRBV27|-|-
TGTGCCAGCAGTTTAACAACTATCAGCACAGATACGCAGTATTTT
CASSLTTISTDTQYF
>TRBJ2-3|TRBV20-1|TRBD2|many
TGCAGTGCTAAGGCGGGAGAGGGCACAGATACGCAGTATTTT
CSAKAGEGTDTQYF
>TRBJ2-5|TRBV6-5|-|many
TGTGCCAGCAGTTACGGGGGCCCAGAGACCCAGTACTTC
CASSYGGPETQYF
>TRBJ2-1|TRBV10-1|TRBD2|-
TGCGCCAGCAGTGAGGCTAGCGGGAGTAGTGAGCAGTTCTTC
CASSEASGSSEQFF
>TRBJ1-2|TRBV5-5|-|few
TGTGCCAACAGCTTCCTTCCTGTCGACGGTGCTAACTATGGCTACACCTTC
CANSFLPVDGANYGYTF
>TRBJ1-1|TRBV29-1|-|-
TGCAGCGTTGAATCCAGGGGTCCCGCGGGTGAAGCTTTCTTT
CSVESRGPAGEAFF
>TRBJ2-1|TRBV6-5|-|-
TGTGCCAGCAGTTATTGGGATACTAATGAGCAGTTCTTC
CASSYWDTNEQFF
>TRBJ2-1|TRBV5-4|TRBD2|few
TGTGCCAGCAGCTACTCCGCGGGGGGGCCGGGAGAGCAGTTCTTC
CASSYSAGGPGEQFF
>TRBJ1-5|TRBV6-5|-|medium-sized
TGTGCCAGCAGTTACGGCAGATATCAGCCCCAGCATTTT
CASSYGRYQPQHF
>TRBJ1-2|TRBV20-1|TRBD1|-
TGCAGTGCTCAGGGGGCTCATGGCTACACCTTC
CSAQGAHGYTF
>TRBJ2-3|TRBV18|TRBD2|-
TGTGCCAGCTCACCACGCGGCGGGGGGGCAAAGGATACGCAGTATTTT
CASSPRGGGAKDTQYF
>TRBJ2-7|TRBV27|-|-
TGTGCCAGCAGTTTAACGTCCCTCAGGGTTGACGAGCAGTACTTC
CASSLTSLRVDEQYF
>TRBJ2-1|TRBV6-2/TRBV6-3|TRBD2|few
TGTGCCACCAGCCGAGGGGACTACCCTTACAATGAGCAGTTCTTC
CATSRGDYPYNEQFF
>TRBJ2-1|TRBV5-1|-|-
TGCGCCAGCAGCCCTGATCTGGGGGCAGGGAACAATGAGCAGTTCTTC
CASSPDLGAGNNEQFF
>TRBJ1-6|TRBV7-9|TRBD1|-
TGTGCCAGCAGCACCCGGACAGGGCTAGGATCACCCCTCCACTTT
CASSTRTGLGSPLHF
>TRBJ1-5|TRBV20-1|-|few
TGCAGTGCCTACGCGGGGGACAATCAGCCCCAGCATTTT
CSAYAGDNQPQHF
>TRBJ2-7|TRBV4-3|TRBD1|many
TGCGCCAGCAGCCAAGCAGGGGGCGGCTACGAGCAGTACTTC
CASSQAGGGYEQYF
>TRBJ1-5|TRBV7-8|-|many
TGTGCCAGCAGCTTAGAGAGCAGGAGCAATCAGCCCCAGCATTTT
CASSLESRSNQPQHF
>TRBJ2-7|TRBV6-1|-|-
TGTGCCACGCTGCTCGACCGCTACGAGCAGTACTTC
CATLLDRYEQYF
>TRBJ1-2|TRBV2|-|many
TGTGCCAGCCTACCCTTTGGGGTGACAGGAGAGTCAAGAGGTGGCTACACCTTC
CASLPFGVTGESRGGYTF
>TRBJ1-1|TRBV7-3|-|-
TGTGCCAGCAGCTTAAATGGGGCAGGCAACACTGAAGCTTTCTTT
CASSLNGAGNTEAFF
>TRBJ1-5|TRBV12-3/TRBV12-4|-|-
TGTGCCAGCAGTTTAGCGGACGTGGGCAATCAGCCCCAGCATTTT
CASSLADVGNQPQHF
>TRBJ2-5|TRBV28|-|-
TGTGCCAGCAGTGAAGGACTTCAAGAGACCCAGTACTTC
CASSEGLQETQYF
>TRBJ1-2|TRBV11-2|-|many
TGTGCCAGCAGCTTAGAGTCCGGTGGTGGCTATGGCTACACCTTC
CASSLESGGGYGYTF
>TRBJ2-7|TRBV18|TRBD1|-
TGTACCAGCTCACCACCGAGCGGGACAGGGTTCGGAGAGCAGTACTTC
CTSSPPSGTGFGEQYF
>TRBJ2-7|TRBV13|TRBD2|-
TGTGCCAGCAGCCTCGGACTAGCGGGAGGTCGGCCGGGTGAGCAGTACTTC
CASSLGLAGGRPGEQYF
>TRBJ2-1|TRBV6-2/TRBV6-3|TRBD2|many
TGTGCCATCTCCATAGCGGGGATATCCGGTGAGCAGTTCTTC
CAISIAGISGEQFF
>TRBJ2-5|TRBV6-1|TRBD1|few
TGTGCCAGCAGTGCCTGGACAGGCGAAGAGACCCAGTACTTC
CASSAWTGEETQYF
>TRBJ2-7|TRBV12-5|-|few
TGTGCTAGTGGTTCCAGGGACGAGCAGTACTTC
CASGSRDEQYF
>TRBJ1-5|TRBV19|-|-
TGTGCCAGTAGTATATGGCGGGCCAGCAATCAGCCCCAGCATTTT
CASSIWRASNQPQHF